The source of this T cell receptor (beta chain) is a study of glioma-infiltrating T cells after dendritic cell vaccination. Study conclusions and caveats: Complete blood and tumor specimen sets were limited to few patients.

Clones were sequenced by immunoSEQ multiplex PCR, and TCRdb holds only the in-frame ones, with some missing. This repertoire shows 85,000 to 95,000 clones, approximately 84% found once; its top ten account for approximately 15%. PBMC sampling occurred before vaccination, two weeks after the third dose, and at progression. This clone was found once. Its cognate antigen is unknown. The CDR3 spans 15 residues. Per the germline V gene, CDR1 is SGHTA and CDR2 is FQGNSA. V shed 5 bases and J 0 bases; nucleotides not matched to a gene: 5. Source: blood, taken before dendritic cell vaccination. The TCR comes from a human donor with glioblastoma. The V and J genes are TRBV7-2 and TRBJ2-7; 9 positions match TRBD2. For the CDR3, the DNA is TGTGCCAGCAGCGCCGGTAGCGGGGGCTCCTACGAGCAGTACTTC. Translation gives CASSAGSGGSYEQYF.